What follows describes a single T cell receptor (beta chain). What it recognizes is unknown. The sample comes from a study of siplizumab effects on memory and regulatory T cells. Repertoires were generated with immunoSEQ multiplex PCR, while TCRdb's copy carries only in-frame clones and drops some. Found here are more than 85,000 clones, more than 85% of them singletons; the top ten hold approximately 1.2%. V lost 0 bases to trimming and J lost 7 bases, with 16 bases between them. Germline CDR1 and CDR2: SGHTA and FQGTGA. This CDR3 region has 16 residues. Whole-study findings and limits: Naive T cells appeared more diverse than memory cells and seemed to be major alloresponse contributors. Among alloreactive clones, only a minor fraction mapped to unstimulated subsets. Proof of suppressive function in proliferating Tregs from siplizumab cultures was not established. Alloreactive CD4+ clones that could be mapped were on average around 70% Treg-derived with siplizumab, against approximately 28% in controls.

The clonotype comes from a human donor in good health. The V call is TRBV7-3, the J call TRBJ2-1, with D possibly TRBD1 on 6 matching bases. Source material: CD4+ T cells sorted from blood. CDR3 residues: CASSLTGAGVNNEQFF. The CDR3, as DNA: TGTGCCAGCAGCTTAACGGGGGCAGGGGTGAATAATGAGCAGTTCTTC.